The 10 T cell receptor beta chains below come from one sample, sequenced in a study of CD8+CD57+ T cells in acquired aplastic anemia. An expansion of CD8+CD57+ cells by flow cytometry had been shown in patients chosen for sequencing. Genomic DNA was employed as the template in profiling TCR beta VDJ and CDR3. MiXCR, run by TCRdb on the reads, gives a single entry per CDR3 protein. The data show about 160,000 distinct CDR3 sequences, 40% to 55% seen once. The sequencing sample was made of sorted CD4+, CD8+, or CD8+CD57+ T cells (not recorded which) from PBMCs. All receptors derive from a human donor with aplastic anemia.

About this clonotype itself: One end of the junction is discordant with germline, which a read error may explain. The CDR3 coding sequence is TGTGCCAGCAGTTACTCGACTAGCGGGAGTGCTTACAGTGAGCAGTTCTTC. Amino acid sequence: CASSYSTSGSAYSEQFF. This chain links TRBV6-2 or TRBV6-3 with TRBJ2-1, with 12 positions matching TRBD2. This CDR3 has 17 amino acids. The germline V gene has CDR1 MNHEY and CDR2 SVGEGT.

The chain joins TRBV4-3 to TRBJ2-1; TRBD2 matches at 7 bases. The germline V gene encodes CDR1 LGHNA and CDR2 YSLEER. There are 15 residues in the CDR3. Trimming at V came to 4 bases and at J to 6 bases, leaving 9 bases not matched to a gene. CDR3 in amino acids: CASSRRLGEGNEQFF. CDR3 sequence (DNA): TGCGCCAGCAGCCGTCGATTAGGGGAGGGCAATGAGCAGTTCTTC.

In its sample, this clonotype was seen many times. V usage is TRBV25-1 and J usage is TRBJ1-6, with TRBD1 matching 8 bases. Germline lookup yields CDR1 MGHDK and CDR2 SYGVNS. V dropped 1 base and J dropped 6; count of bases not matched to a gene: 5. The CDR3 runs to 16 residues. CDR3 coding DNA: TGTGCCAGCAGTGAATCCAGACAGGGGAGTAATTCACCCCTCCACTTT. This translates into CASSESRQGSNSPLHF.

This clonotype was seen repeatedly, ten times or more. The V gene is TRBV6-6, the J gene TRBJ2-1; D unclear. Germline CDR1 reads MNHNY; CDR2 reads SVGAGI (reference sequence). The CDR3 has 14 amino acids. V was pared by 0 bases and J by 7 bases, with 10 bases between. CDR3 nucleotides: TGTGCCAGCAGTTACTCCGTAACTGGAAATGAGCAGTTCTTC. Translation: CASSYSVTGNEQFF.

J is TRBJ1-5 and V is TRBV19; 9 nucleotides agree with TRBD1. Germline V gene sequence: CDR1 LNHDA, CDR2 SQIVND (reference sequence). The junction had 1 base not matched to a gene; V was cut back by 7 bases and J by 6 bases. The CDR3 extends over 12 amino acids. The CDR3 spells CASTDRGQPQHF. CDR3 sequence (DNA): TGTGCCAGTACGGACAGGGGTCAGCCCCAGCATTTT.

This clonotype showed up many times. CDR3 sequence: CASSPGDRDSPLHF. CDR3 coding DNA: TGTGCCAGCAGCCCCGGGGACAGGGATTCACCCCTCCACTTT. The chain has TRBV7-2 and TRBJ1-6; 9 bases agree with TRBD1. The germline gives CDR1 SGHTA, CDR2 FQGNSA. The CDR3 is made up of 14 amino acids. V lost 5 bases, J lost 8 bases, and 4 bases stayed unmatched.

Remarks on this clonotype: A read error may explain this, as a much larger clone is one base away. The chain joins TRBV5-4 to TRBJ2-5; a weak D match, TRBD1 (6 bases). The CDR3 loop spans 15 amino acids. Germline CDR1 reads SGHNT; CDR2 reads YYREEE (reference sequence). The CDR3: CASSSRRDNQEAQYF. In DNA form, the CDR3 reads TGTGCCAGCAGCTCGCGCCGGGACAACCAAGAGGCCCAGTACTTC.

This clonotype was observed many times. V gene TRBV7-2 combines with J gene TRBJ2-1; D not resolved. CDR1 is SGHTA, CDR2 FQGNSA, per germline. The V end was cut by 4 bases, the J end by 7 bases, with 17 bases between. This CDR3 has 15 residues. As DNA, the CDR3 is TGTGCCAGCAGCTCTTTACCAACCCCCGAGAATGAGCAGTTCTTC. Its protein product is CASSSLPTPENEQFF.

This clonotype came up a few times. The chain uses TRBV10-3 and TRBJ2-4; no clear D. The length of the CDR3 is 12 residues. Germline values: CDR1 ENHRY, CDR2 SYGVKD. V was trimmed by 0 bases and J by 6 bases, leaving 3 bases between them. For the CDR3, the DNA is TGTGCCATCAGTGAGTCCAGAAACATTCAGTACTTC. This codes for CAISESRNIQYF.

This clonotype was picked up many times. V is TRBV4-2 and J is TRBJ1-2; no reliable D call. Germline loops: CDR1 LGHNA, CDR2 YNFKEQ. V was clipped by 0 bases and J by 8 bases, with 13 bases between them. This CDR3 spans 14 amino acids. The CDR3 sequence is CASSQDILSVGYTF. The CDR3 nucleotides are TGTGCCAGCAGCCAAGATATACTGTCGGTGGGCTACACCTTC.